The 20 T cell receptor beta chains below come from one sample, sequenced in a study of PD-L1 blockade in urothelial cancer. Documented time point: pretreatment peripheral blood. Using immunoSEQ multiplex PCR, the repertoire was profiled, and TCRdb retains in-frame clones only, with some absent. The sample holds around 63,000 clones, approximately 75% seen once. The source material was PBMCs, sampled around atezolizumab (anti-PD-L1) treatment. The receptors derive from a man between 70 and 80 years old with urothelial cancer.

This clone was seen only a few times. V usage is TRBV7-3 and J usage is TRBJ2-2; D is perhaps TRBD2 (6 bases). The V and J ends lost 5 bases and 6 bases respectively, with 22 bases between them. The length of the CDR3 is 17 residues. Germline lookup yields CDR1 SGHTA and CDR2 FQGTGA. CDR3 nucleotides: TGTGCCAGCAGCCCCACCCGGGGGAGGACCTCGGCCGGGGAGCTGTTTTTT. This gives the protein CASSPTRGRTSAGELFF.

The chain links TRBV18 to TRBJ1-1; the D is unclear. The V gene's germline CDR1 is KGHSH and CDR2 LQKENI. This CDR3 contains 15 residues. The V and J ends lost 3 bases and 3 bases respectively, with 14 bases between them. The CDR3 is CASSPKSDRDTEAFF. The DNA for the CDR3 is TGTGCCAGCTCACCGAAGAGCGATCGGGACACTGAAGCTTTCTTT.

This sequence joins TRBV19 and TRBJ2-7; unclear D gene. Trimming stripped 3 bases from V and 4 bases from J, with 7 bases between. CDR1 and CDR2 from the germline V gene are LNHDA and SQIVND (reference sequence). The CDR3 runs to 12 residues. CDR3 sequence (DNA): TGTGCCAGTAGTATGAAGGAGTACGAGCAGTACTTC. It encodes CASSMKEYEQYF.

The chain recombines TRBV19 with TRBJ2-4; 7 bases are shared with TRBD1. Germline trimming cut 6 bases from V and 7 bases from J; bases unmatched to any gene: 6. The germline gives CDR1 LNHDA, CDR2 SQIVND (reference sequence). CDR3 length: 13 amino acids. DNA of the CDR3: TGTGCCAGTAGGGGGACAGCAGGGAACATTCAGTACTTC. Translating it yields CASRGTAGNIQYF.

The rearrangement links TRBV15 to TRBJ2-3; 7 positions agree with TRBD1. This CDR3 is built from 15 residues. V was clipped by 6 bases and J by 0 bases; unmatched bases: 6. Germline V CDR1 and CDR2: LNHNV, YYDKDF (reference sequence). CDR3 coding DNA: TGTGCCACCAGACCGACAGGGTACAGCACAGATACGCAGTATTTT. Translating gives CATRPTGYSTDTQYF.

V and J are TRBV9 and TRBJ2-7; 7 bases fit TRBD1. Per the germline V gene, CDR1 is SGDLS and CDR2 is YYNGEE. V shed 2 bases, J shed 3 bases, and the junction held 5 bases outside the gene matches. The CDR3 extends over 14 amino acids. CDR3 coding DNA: TGTGCCAGCAGCGTTGGGACAGAGCTCTACGAGCAGTACTTC. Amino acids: CASSVGTELYEQYF.

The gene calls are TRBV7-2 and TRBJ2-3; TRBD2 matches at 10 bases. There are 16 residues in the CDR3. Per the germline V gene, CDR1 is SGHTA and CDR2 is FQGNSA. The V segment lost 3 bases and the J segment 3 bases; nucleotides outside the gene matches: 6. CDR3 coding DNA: TGTGCCAGCAGCTTCCCTAGCGGGAGTGGGACAGATACGCAGTATTTT. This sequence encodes CASSFPSGSGTDTQYF.

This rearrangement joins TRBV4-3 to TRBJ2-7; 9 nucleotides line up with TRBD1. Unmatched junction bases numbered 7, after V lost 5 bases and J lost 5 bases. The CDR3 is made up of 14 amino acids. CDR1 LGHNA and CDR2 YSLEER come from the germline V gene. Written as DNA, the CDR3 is TGCGCCAGCAGCTCGGACAGGGGAGTTGACGAGCAGTACTTC. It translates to CASSSDRGVDEQYF.

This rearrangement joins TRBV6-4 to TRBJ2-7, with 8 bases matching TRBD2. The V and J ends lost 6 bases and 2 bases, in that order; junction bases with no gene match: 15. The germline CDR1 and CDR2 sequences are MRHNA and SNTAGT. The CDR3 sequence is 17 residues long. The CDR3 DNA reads TGTGCCAGCAGCGGGGGGGTGGCCATCTGGGCACCCTACGAGCAGTACTTC. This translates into CASSGGVAIWAPYEQYF.

CDR3 loop: CASSPTLAGVINEQFF. In DNA form, the CDR3 reads TGTGCCAGCTCTCCTACTCTAGCGGGAGTAATCAATGAGCAGTTCTTC. The genes are TRBV18 and TRBJ2-1; 10 bases are a match to TRBD2. With V trimmed by 6 bases and J by 6 bases, 11 bases remained unmatched. CDR3 length: 16 residues. Germline V gene sequence: CDR1 KGHSH, CDR2 LQKENI.

The CDR3 nucleotides read TGTGCCAGTACATGGACTAGCGGCCTGAGCTCCTACAATGAGCAGTTCTTC. Its protein is CASTWTSGLSSYNEQFF. V gene TRBV19 combines with J gene TRBJ2-1; 10 bases map to TRBD2. The CDR3 contains 17 residues. From germline, CDR1 is LNHDA and CDR2 SQIVND (reference sequence). V lost 7 bases to trimming and J lost 0 bases; unmatched junction nucleotides: 9.

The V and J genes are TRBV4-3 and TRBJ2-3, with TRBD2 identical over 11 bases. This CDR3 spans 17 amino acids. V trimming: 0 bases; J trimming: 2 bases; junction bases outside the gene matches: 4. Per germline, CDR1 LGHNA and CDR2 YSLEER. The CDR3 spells CASSQELAGGSTDTQYF. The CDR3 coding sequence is TGCGCCAGCAGCCAAGAATTAGCGGGAGGGTCCACAGATACGCAGTATTTT.

CDR3 in amino acids: CASSSLVPGTYEQYF. The CDR3 bases are TGTGCCAGCAGCTCCCTGGTGCCGGGGACCTACGAGCAGTACTTC. V is TRBV7-8 and J is TRBJ2-7; the D gene is possibly TRBD2 (5 bases). The CDR3 has 15 residues. V gave up 4 bases and J gave up 2 bases, with 15 bases separating them. Germline V gives CDR1 SGHVS, CDR2 FQNEAQ.

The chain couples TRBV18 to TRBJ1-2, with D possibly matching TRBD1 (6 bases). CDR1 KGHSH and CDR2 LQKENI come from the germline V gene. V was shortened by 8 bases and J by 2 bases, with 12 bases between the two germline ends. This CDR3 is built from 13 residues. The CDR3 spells CASANRENYGYTF. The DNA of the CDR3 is TGTGCCAGCGCAAACAGGGAGAACTATGGCTACACCTTC.

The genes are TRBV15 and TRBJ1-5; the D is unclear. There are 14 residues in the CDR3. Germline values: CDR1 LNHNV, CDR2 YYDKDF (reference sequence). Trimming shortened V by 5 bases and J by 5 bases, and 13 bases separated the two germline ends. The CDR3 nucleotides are TGTGCCACCAGCTCTTTAGTTGTGGATCAGCCCCAGCATTTT. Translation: CATSSLVVDQPQHF.

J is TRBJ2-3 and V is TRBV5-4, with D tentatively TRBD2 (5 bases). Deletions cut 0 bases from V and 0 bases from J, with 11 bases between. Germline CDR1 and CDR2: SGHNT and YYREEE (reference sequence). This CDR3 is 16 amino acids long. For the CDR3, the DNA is TGTGCCAGCAGCTTGGCCAGCGGTCCTAGCACAGATACGCAGTATTTT. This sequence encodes CASSLASGPSTDTQYF.

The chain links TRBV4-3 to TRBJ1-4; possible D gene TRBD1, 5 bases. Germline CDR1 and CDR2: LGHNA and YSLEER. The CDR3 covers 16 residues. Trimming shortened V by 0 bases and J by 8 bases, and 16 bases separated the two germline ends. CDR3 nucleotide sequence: TGCGCCAGCAGCCAAGATGAGGGGTCCGGGAGGGAAAAACTGTTTTTT. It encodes CASSQDEGSGREKLFF.

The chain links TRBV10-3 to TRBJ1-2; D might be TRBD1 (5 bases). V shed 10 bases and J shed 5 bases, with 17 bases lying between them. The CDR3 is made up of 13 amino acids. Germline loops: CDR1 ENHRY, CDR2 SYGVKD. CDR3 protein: CATHTQGIYGYTF. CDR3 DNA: TGTGCCACCCACACGCAGGGAATATATGGCTACACCTTC.

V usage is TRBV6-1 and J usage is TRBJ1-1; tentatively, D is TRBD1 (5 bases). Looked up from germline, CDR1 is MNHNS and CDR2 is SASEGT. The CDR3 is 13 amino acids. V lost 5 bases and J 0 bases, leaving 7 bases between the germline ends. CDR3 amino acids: CASSTGMNTEAFF. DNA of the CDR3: TGTGCCAGCAGTACAGGTATGAACACTGAAGCTTTCTTT.

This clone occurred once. CDR3 in amino acids: CASSLLQGAAGELFF. In DNA, the CDR3 is TGTGCCAGCAGCTTACTACAGGGAGCAGCCGGGGAGCTGTTTTTT. The chain combines TRBV7-9 with TRBJ2-2; weak D call: TRBD1 (6 bases). The CDR3 sequence is 15 residues long. V shed 2 bases and J shed 6 bases, with 13 bases lying between them. The V gene's germline CDR1 is SEHNR and CDR2 FQNEAQ (reference sequence). Supplemented by reference TRBV7-9 and TRBJ2-2, the full variable domain reads DTGVSQNPRHKITKRGQNVTFRCDPISEHNRLYWYRQTLGQGPEFLTYFQNEAQLEKSRLLSDRFSAERPKGSFSTLEIQRTEQGDSAMYLCASSLLQGAAGELFFGEGSRLTVL.